Below are 21 T cell receptor beta chains sequenced from a single sample in a study of early T cells in non-severe SARS-CoV-2 infection. TCRdb redid the calling of the 5' RACE reads with MiXCR, one entry per CDR3 protein. The sample carries approximately 65,000 distinct CDR3 sequences, around 12% recorded once. The sequenced sample was whole blood. Every receptor here comes from an adult who was a healthcare worker with PCR-confirmed SARS-CoV-2 infection or an uninfected control (not recorded which).

The J gene is TRBJ2-5, the V gene TRBV15, with D maybe TRBD1 (5 bases). The germline V and J ends were trimmed by 5 bases and 1 base, with 11 bases remaining between them. The CDR3 contains 14 residues. CDR1 and CDR2 (germline): LNHNV, YYDKDF (reference sequence). The CDR3 is CATSRWTTQETQYF. For the CDR3, the DNA is TGTGCCACCAGCCGCTGGACAACCCAAGAGACCCAGTACTTC. Supplemented by reference TRBV15 and TRBJ2-5, the full variable domain reads DAMVIQNPRYQVTQFGKPVTLSCSQTLNHNVMYWYQQKSSQAPKLLFHYYDKDFNNEADTPDNFQSRRPNTSFCFLDIRSPGLGDTAMYLCATSRWTTQETQYFGPGTRLLVL.

This clonotype showed up just a few times. The chain has TRBV9 and TRBJ1-1, with D hard to call. Germline CDR1 and CDR2: SGDLS and YYNGEE. Trimming removed 0 bases at V and 4 bases at J, with 10 bases between. CDR3 size: 14 residues. CDR3 residues: CASSVGPLGTEAFF. The CDR3 nucleotides are TGTGCCAGCAGCGTAGGTCCCCTGGGCACTGAAGCTTTCTTT. The variable domain in full, completed from reference TRBV9 and TRBJ1-1, reads DSGVTQTPKHLITATGQRVTLRCSPRSGDLSVYWYQQSLDQGLQFLIQYYNGEERAKGNILERFSAQQFPDLHSELNLSSLELGDSALYFCASSVGPLGTEAFFGQGTRLTVV.

The rearrangement links TRBV7-2 to TRBJ1-2, with D uncertain. Trimming removed 5 bases at V and 6 bases at J, with 19 bases between. The CDR3 runs to 15 residues. CDR1 and CDR2 (germline): SGHTA, FQGNSA. CDR3 sequence: CASSPMFESANGYTF. The DNA of the CDR3 is TGTGCCAGCAGCCCGATGTTTGAGAGCGCTAATGGCTACACCTTC.

This clonotype occurred once. Being one base from a much bigger clone, this may be a read error. This chain joins TRBV11-2 and TRBJ2-7; D remains ambiguous. Trimming shortened V by 5 bases and J by 3 bases, and 14 bases separated the two germline ends. Germline lookup yields CDR1 SGHAT and CDR2 FQNNGV. The CDR3 has 14 residues. The chain's CDR3 is CASSPPEQIYEQYF. CDR3 coding DNA: TGTGCCAGCAGCCCTCCGGAACAAATCTACGAGCAGTACTTC. The whole variable domain, filled in from reference TRBV11-2 and TRBJ2-7, reads EAGVAQSPRYKIIEKRQSVAFWCNPISGHATLYWYQQILGQGPKLLIQFQNNGVVDDSQLPKDRFSAERLKGVDSTLKIQPAKLEDSAVYLCASSPPEQIYEQYFGPGTRLTVT.

A few counts support this clonotype. The genes are TRBV15 and TRBJ2-1, with 7 bases aligning to TRBD1. The V gene's germline CDR1 is LNHNV and CDR2 YYDKDF (reference sequence). The CDR3 sequence is 16 residues long. With 3 bases clipped from V and 4 bases from J, the junction kept 9 bases outside the gene matches. DNA for the CDR3: TGTGCCACCAGCAGGGGGAGACAGGGCTGGTACAATGAGCAGTTCTTC. It specifies CATSRGRQGWYNEQFF.

The CDR3 protein is CASSPSGADTQYF. Written as DNA, the CDR3 is TGTGCCAGCAGCCCTAGCGGGGCAGATACGCAGTATTTT. The chain is built from TRBV7-9 and TRBJ2-3; TRBD2 agrees at 9 bases. Germline V gene lookup returns CDR1 SEHNR and CDR2 FQNEAQ (reference sequence). J lost 4 bases, V lost 5 bases, and 1 base had no gene match. The CDR3 has 13 residues.

The chain joins TRBV20-1 to TRBJ2-7; TRBD1 agrees at 9 bases. CDR3 length: 15 amino acids. The germline V gene has CDR1 DFQATT and CDR2 SNEGSKA (reference sequence). V gave up 6 bases and J gave up 0 bases; unmatched junction bases: 9. The CDR3 nucleotides read TGCAGTGCGCAAACCGGGACAGGGAGCTCCTACGAGCAGTACTTC. The encoded protein is CSAQTGTGSSYEQYF.

The CDR3 sequence is CASTLGQTINYGYTF. Here the CDR3 DNA reads TGTGCCAGCACCCTAGGACAGACTATAAACTATGGCTACACCTTC. The V gene is TRBV6-6, the J gene TRBJ1-2; maybe TRBD1 (6 bases). V was trimmed by 7 bases and J by 2 bases, leaving 17 bases between them. The length of the CDR3 is 15 residues. Germline V CDR1 and CDR2: MNHNY, SVGAGI (reference sequence).

This clonotype appeared many times. CDR3 sequence: CASSQDRTGGRYEQYF. In DNA form, the CDR3 reads TGTGCCAGCAGCCAAGACAGGACAGGGGGCAGGTACGAGCAGTACTTC. V gene TRBV14 combines with J gene TRBJ2-7; 11 positions agree with TRBD1. CDR3 length equals 16 residues. Germline V CDR1 and CDR2: SGHDN, FVKESK. J gave up 4 bases and V 0 bases, and 5 bases lay outside the gene matches.

This clonotype has a handful of counts. This chain links TRBV27 with TRBJ1-2; D may be TRBD1 (5 bases). Germline-derived CDR1 and CDR2 are MNHEY and SMNVEV (reference sequence). Trimming removed 5 bases from V and 4 bases from J, with 14 bases in between. CDR3 length equals 14 residues. CDR3 in DNA: TGTGCCAGCAGTCTCCGACAGCCAGGCTATGGCTACACCTTC. It is translated as CASSLRQPGYGYTF.

This rearrangement joins TRBV29-1 to TRBJ1-4; no firm D call. The germline V gene encodes CDR1 SQVTM and CDR2 ANQGSEA. CDR3 size: 12 residues. V gave up 4 bases and J gave up 5 bases, with 8 bases separating them. CDR3 sequence reads: CSVGGVNEKLFF. CDR3 bases: TGCAGCGTTGGCGGGGTCAATGAAAAACTGTTTTTT.

V and J are TRBV7-9 and TRBJ2-5, with D perhaps given as TRBD1 or TRBD2 (5 bases each). This CDR3 has 15 residues. V lost 5 bases and J lost 6, with 19 bases in between. Germline assignment: CDR1 SEHNR and CDR2 FQNEAQ (reference sequence). This chain's CDR3 is CASSPPGRPEQTQYF. Here the CDR3 DNA reads TGTGCCAGCAGCCCCCCGGGACGCCCAGAGCAGACCCAGTACTTC. Filled out from reference TRBV7-9 and TRBJ2-5, the complete variable domain reads DTGVSQNPRHKITKRGQNVTFRCDPISEHNRLYWYRQTLGQGPEFLTYFQNEAQLEKSRLLSDRFSAERPKGSFSTLEIQRTEQGDSAMYLCASSPPGRPEQTQYFGPGTRLLVL.

This clonotype was picked up a small number of times. The final CDR3 position lacks the conserved phenylalanine or tryptophan, pointing to a likely read error. The chain recombines TRBV7-9 with TRBJ1-1; 8 bases line up with TRBD1. This CDR3 spans 15 amino acids. Germline V gene sequence: CDR1 SEHNR, CDR2 FQNEAQ (reference sequence). V shed 4 bases, J shed 4 bases, and the junction held 8 bases outside the gene matches. CDR3 bases: TGTGCCAGCAGCTCCACCCAGGGGGCGAGCACTGAAGCTTTCCTT. Translated: CASSSTQGASTEAFL.

Ten or more counts support this clonotype. The chain links TRBV3-1 to TRBJ1-1, with D perhaps TRBD1 (6 bases). Germline values: CDR1 LGHDT, CDR2 YNNKEL (reference sequence). V was trimmed by 3 bases and J by 1 base, leaving 15 bases between them. This CDR3 is built from 16 residues. This CDR3 reads CASSHLRGGPNTEAFF. The CDR3 DNA reads as TGTGCCAGCAGCCACCTTCGGGGGGGCCCGAACACTGAAGCTTTCTTT.

This clonotype was counted at least ten times. The rearrangement links TRBV7-3 to TRBJ2-1, with D perhaps matching TRBD1 (5 bases). CDR3 length: 14 residues. The germline gives CDR1 SGHTA, CDR2 FQGTGA. V was pared by 4 bases and J by 7 bases, with 14 bases between. The CDR3 sequence: CASSSTSDTNEQFF. CDR3 sequence (DNA): TGTGCCAGCAGCTCCACTTCGGACACGAATGAGCAGTTCTTC.

In this sample, this clonotype turned up a few times. The rearrangement links TRBV9 to TRBJ1-2; D is undetermined. CDR1 is SGDLS and CDR2 is YYNGEE in the germline V gene. CDR3 length: 11 amino acids. Trimming cost V 4 bases and J 7 bases, with 8 bases left between them. The DNA of the CDR3 is TGTGCCAGCAGCCCCCTCGCTGGCTACACCTTC. It specifies CASSPLAGYTF.

This clonotype was seen a handful of times. The chain employs TRBV20-1 and TRBJ2-7; 8 bases align to TRBD1. Germline-derived CDR1 and CDR2 are DFQATT and SNEGSKA (reference sequence). With 0 bases clipped from V and 5 bases from J, the junction kept 9 bases outside the gene matches. This CDR3 region has 15 residues. The CDR3 DNA reads as TGCAGTGCTAGAGAGACATCGACAGGGGTCCACGAGCAGTACTTC. Translation gives CSARETSTGVHEQYF.

This chain links TRBV11-2 with TRBJ2-7, with TRBD1 as a possible D gene (5 bases). The V gene's germline CDR1 is SGHAT and CDR2 FQNNGV. The CDR3 is 13 residues long. V gave up 1 base and J gave up 6 bases, with 10 bases separating them. CDR3 sequence: CASSLVTVPEQYF. The CDR3 DNA follows: TGTGCCAGCAGCTTAGTGACAGTCCCCGAGCAGTACTTC.

This chain links TRBV5-1 with TRBJ2-2, with 7 bases fitting TRBD2. Germline loops: CDR1 SGHRS, CDR2 YFSETQ. The trim removed 8 bases at V and 7 bases at J, leaving 17 bases unmatched. This CDR3 is 16 amino acids long. CDR3 amino acids: CASRSMAGDSNGELFF. The CDR3 bases are TGCGCCAGTAGATCCATGGCGGGGGATTCGAACGGGGAGCTGTTTTTT.

This clonotype was observed a handful of times. The chain joins TRBV3-1 to TRBJ1-1; weak D call: TRBD1 (5 bases). Trimming cost V 5 bases and J 0 bases, with 10 bases left between them. This CDR3 has 14 amino acids. Germline V gives CDR1 LGHDT, CDR2 YNNKEL (reference sequence). The CDR3 nucleotides read TGTGCCAGCAGCTTCCGGGGCCTGAACACTGAAGCTTTCTTT. Residues: CASSFRGLNTEAFF.

This clonotype was seen ten or more times. This chain uses TRBV3-1 with TRBJ2-2; a weak D match, TRBD1 (6 bases). The CDR3 extends over 17 amino acids. Deletions cut 1 base from V and 6 bases from J, with 18 bases between. CDR1 and CDR2 (germline): LGHDT, YNNKEL (reference sequence). The CDR3 region has the DNA TGTGCCAGCAGCCAAGTACAGGGACGACAAGTCGCCGGGGAGCTGTTTTTT. This sequence encodes CASSQVQGRQVAGELFF.